This T cell receptor (beta chain) was sequenced for a study of T cell responses to AZD1222 COVID-19 vaccine. Regarding the study as a whole: Only 5 or 6 AZD1222 recipients tested seropositive at baseline.

As for this clone: Its antigen is not known.

Libraries were prepared by immunoSEQ multiplex PCR; TCRdb keeps only in-frame clonotypes and omits some of them. Of about 150,000 clones listed, 90% are singletons. With 6 bases clipped from V and 2 bases from J, the junction kept 3 bases outside the gene matches. Looked up from germline, CDR1 is KGHSH and CDR2 is LQKENI. This CDR3 is built from 14 residues. The source was peripheral blood, collected 28 days after the second AZD1222 dose. The chain uses TRBV18 and TRBJ2-7; 11 nucleotides agree with TRBD2. This sequence was found in an adult who received the AZD1222 COVID-19 vaccine. This CDR3 is CASSGTSGTYEQYF. DNA for the CDR3: TGTGCCAGCTCCGGGACTAGCGGCACCTACGAGCAGTACTTC. The full variable domain, in which reference TRBV18 and TRBJ2-7 provide the parts outside the CDR3, is NAGVMQNPRHLVRRRGQEARLRCSPMKGHSHVYWYRQLPEEGLKFMVYLQKENIIDESGMPKERFSAEFPKEGPSILRIQQVVRGDSAAYFCASSGTSGTYEQYFGPGTRLTVT.